This entry lists 3 T cell receptor beta chains sequenced from one sample in a study of control samples from healthy donors and cancer patients. Data came from immunoSEQ multiplex PCR; TCRdb stores just in-frame clones and leaves some out. The table records fewer than 200,000 clones, roughly 90% of them present only once. The sample comprised blood. These receptors were obtained from a man younger than 45 in good health.

The chain's CDR3 is CASRVLELNSPLHF. In nucleotides, the CDR3 is TGTGCCAGCAGGGTGCTGGAGCTCAATTCACCCCTCCACTTT. J is TRBJ1-6 and V is TRBV27, with unresolved D. From germline, CDR1 is MNHEY and CDR2 SMNVEV (reference sequence). This CDR3 is 14 amino acids long. V was trimmed by 6 bases and J by 7 bases, leaving 13 bases between them.

The CDR3 loop is CASSLKTGEYEQYF. In nucleotides, the CDR3 is TGCGCCAGCAGCTTGAAGACAGGAGAATACGAGCAGTACTTC. The V call is TRBV5-1, the J call TRBJ2-7; a weak D match, TRBD1 (6 bases). The V end lost 1 base, the J end lost 4 bases, and 12 bases lay between the germline ends. This CDR3 is 14 amino acids long. Germline-derived CDR1 and CDR2 are SGHRS and YFSETQ.

The genes are TRBV7-2 and TRBJ2-3; 7 bases are a match to TRBD2. The CDR3 runs 13 residues. V lost 7 bases to trimming and J lost 5 bases; unmatched junction nucleotides: 6. Germline assignment: CDR1 SGHTA and CDR2 FQGNSA. CDR3 DNA: TGTGCCAGCACTCCCGGGGGGAGAGATACGCAGTATTTT. Protein: CASTPGGRDTQYF.